The subject of this entry is one T cell receptor beta chain. Its cognate antigen is unknown. The data are from a study of T cell responses to AZD1222 COVID-19 vaccine. Study findings and constraints: Baseline testing showed seropositivity in only a handful of AZD1222 recipients.

The table came from immunoSEQ multiplex PCR; TCRdb's copy has only in-frame clones and leaves some out. The sample has approximately 200,000 clones; 94% are singletons. The TCR originated in an adult who received the MenACWY meningococcal vaccine as a control. The sample here was peripheral blood, taken 28 days after the second dose of the MenACWY control vaccine.

The CDR3 loop reads CASRRTGGNEQYF. CDR3 coding DNA: TGTGCCAGCCGCAGGACAGGAGGGAACGAGCAGTACTTC. V is TRBV7-9 and J is TRBJ2-7; D possibly corresponds to TRBD1 (7 bases). V was shortened by 8 bases and J by 5 bases, with 16 bases between the two germline ends. Germline V gene data show CDR1 as SEHNR and CDR2 as FQNEAQ (reference sequence). CDR3 size: 13 residues.